This T cell receptor beta chain appears in the sequencing data of a study of cytomegalovirus exposure and HLA in healthy donors. Looked up from germline, CDR1 is SNHLY and CDR2 is FYNNEI. The V and J ends lost 6 bases and 8 bases respectively, with 16 bases between them. The CDR3 is 13 amino acids. PCR used 60 Vbeta primers and 13 Jbeta primers. Clones were sequenced by immunoSEQ multiplex PCR, and TCRdb holds only the in-frame ones, with some missing. Among fewer than 200,000 clones listed, about four fifths were seen once. Notes on the study in general: What a later analysis showed was that several of the most significant clusters appeared linked to common viral pathogens. Sequencing likely generated an artifact that appeared as a cluster of highly shared sequence variants. The dataset shows that most TCR sequences were rare, while some public TCRs occurred in many donors. Associated with HLA alleles at 0.05 false discovery rate in a later analysis were 15,000 to 20,000 TCR beta sequences.

On this clone: The antigen remains undetermined.

The rearrangement joins TRBV2 to TRBJ1-2, with D perhaps matching TRBD1 (5 bases). The origin of this receptor is a woman aged 18-29 years in good health and CMV-seronegative. The specimen was PBMCs. CDR3 nucleotide sequence: TGTGCCAGCAGGGAACGGCTTGACAGCGGCTACACCTTC. This translates into CASRERLDSGYTF.